The 24 T cell receptor beta chains listed next were all sequenced from one sample in a study of shared clonotypes between healthy human individuals. This table comes from immunoSEQ multiplex PCR, and its TCRdb copy is limited to in-frame clones, with some not included. This sample yields 2 million to 2.5 million clones, of which 80% to 95% are seen a single time; 0.36% belongs to the top ten. Sequencing was carried out using naive CD4+ T cells from PBMCs. The subset is: CD45RA+ positively selected. Receptor source: a man aged 18 to 29 in good health. Some clones in this sample may be carry-over from other donors' samples.

In this sample, this clone turned up once. The CDR3 region is CASRQAAGDTGELFF. In DNA, the CDR3 is TGTGCCAGCAGGCAGGCGGCTGGGGACACCGGGGAGCTGTTTTTT. The chain employs TRBV6-1 and TRBJ2-2; no definite D call. V lost 6 bases to trimming and J lost 3 bases, with 14 bases between them. The germline CDR1 and CDR2 sequences are MNHNS and SASEGT. CDR3 length equals 15 residues.

V usage is TRBV28 and J usage is TRBJ1-6; D not certain. V was trimmed by 4 bases and J by 10 bases, leaving 8 bases between them. The CDR3 is 12 amino acids. Germline V gives CDR1 MDHEN, CDR2 SYDVKM. The DNA of the CDR3 is TGTGCCAGCAGTTACATCGACTCACCCCTCCACTTT. This codes for CASSYIDSPLHF.

The rearrangement links TRBV6-6 to TRBJ1-6, with a weak D call TRBD1 (5 bases). Germline values: CDR1 MNHNY, CDR2 SVGAGI (reference sequence). V was shortened by 4 bases and J by 6 bases, with 10 bases between the two germline ends. The CDR3 runs to 14 residues. CDR3 DNA sequence: TGTGCCAGCAGTTCCGACAGCGCTAATTCACCCCTCCACTTT. Protein sequence: CASSSDSANSPLHF.

This clone was observed a single time. This chain connects TRBV19 to TRBJ2-3; 12 nucleotides line up with TRBD2. Germline trimming cut 6 bases from V and 3 bases from J; bases unmatched to any gene: 10. There are 17 residues in the CDR3. Germline V gene data show CDR1 as LNHDA and CDR2 as SQIVND (reference sequence). Here the CDR3 DNA reads TGTGCCAGTAGCCTCTGGGGGCTAGCGGGAGGGACAGATACGCAGTATTTT. Amino acids: CASSLWGLAGGTDTQYF.

This clone was observed a few times. The sample has other DNA sequences that encode this CDR3 too. The chain couples TRBV9 to TRBJ1-1; D is uncertain. The CDR3 is 12 residues long. Germline CDR1 SGDLS, CDR2 YYNGEE. Trimming stripped 0 bases from V and 5 bases from J, with 5 bases between. Here the CDR3 DNA reads TGTGCCAGCAGCGTAGCGGGAACTGAAGCTTTCTTT. Residues: CASSVAGTEAFF.

V and J are TRBV28 and TRBJ1-4; possibly TRBD1 for D (5 bases). Looked up from germline, CDR1 is MDHEN and CDR2 is SYDVKM. The V end was cut by 2 bases, the J end by 8 bases, with 15 bases between. The CDR3 is 15 residues long. CDR3 in amino acids: CASSLLLREGEKLFF. The CDR3 region has the DNA TGTGCCAGCAGTTTACTCCTCCGGGAGGGGGAAAAACTGTTTTTT.

V usage is TRBV27 and J usage is TRBJ1-5; the D gene is possibly TRBD1 (5 bases). Trimming removed 4 bases from V and 0 bases from J, with 13 bases in between. The germline V gene encodes CDR1 MNHEY and CDR2 SMNVEV (reference sequence). The length of the CDR3 is 16 residues. The CDR3 nucleotides read TGTGCCAGCAGTTCCGTGAGGGGCCCTAGCAATCAGCCCCAGCATTTT. Its protein is CASSSVRGPSNQPQHF.

This clone showed up just a few times. The chain's CDR3 is CASSPTGPNNEQFF. The CDR3 DNA reads as TGTGCCAGCAGCCCCACCGGGCCGAACAATGAGCAGTTCTTC. The chain has TRBV7-3 and TRBJ2-1; D is unclear. Per germline, CDR1 SGHTA and CDR2 FQGTGA. Trimming shortened V by 5 bases and J by 5 bases, and 13 bases separated the two germline ends. This CDR3 region has 14 residues.

This rearrangement joins TRBV28 to TRBJ2-7, with 8 nucleotides matching TRBD2. The germline CDR1 and CDR2 sequences are MDHEN and SYDVKM. The CDR3 has 16 residues. Losses at the gene ends were 2 bases for V and 4 bases for J; bases not matched to a gene: 10. Here the CDR3 DNA reads TGTGCCAGCAGTTTAGGGCAAGCGGGAGCCGGATACGAGCAGTACTTC. As protein: CASSLGQAGAGYEQYF.

The genes are TRBV28 and TRBJ1-2; TRBD1 is a possible D gene (6 bases). Germline V lookup: CDR1 MDHEN, CDR2 SYDVKM. Trimming took off 1 base at V and 6 bases at J, with 15 bases between the two ends. The CDR3 is 15 amino acids. The CDR3 coding sequence is TGTGCCAGCAGTTTATCCAAAACAGGGTTACATGGCTACACCTTC. This sequence encodes CASSLSKTGLHGYTF.

This chain links TRBV9 with TRBJ2-7; 8 nucleotides agree with TRBD1. The CDR3 contains 16 residues. The V gene end was trimmed by 4 bases and the J gene end by 2 bases; junction bases not matched to a gene: 11. The germline V gene encodes CDR1 SGDLS and CDR2 YYNGEE. In nucleotides, the CDR3 is TGTGCCAGCAGCCTCCGTGGGGACAGGTCGCCCTACGAGCAGTACTTC. This gives the protein CASSLRGDRSPYEQYF.

On this clone: Other nucleotide sequences in the sample specify the same CDR3. This chain links TRBV18 with TRBJ1-2; 9 nucleotides match TRBD1. CDR3 size: 15 residues. Germline V CDR1 and CDR2: KGHSH, LQKENI. V shed 3 bases and J 4 bases; nucleotides not matched to a gene: 6. CDR3 loop: CASSPGQGISYGYTF. CDR3 sequence (DNA): TGTGCCAGCTCACCGGGACAGGGAATTAGCTATGGCTACACCTTC.

This chain uses TRBV11-1 with TRBJ2-1; 12 bases match TRBD2. In germline, CDR1 is SGHAT, CDR2 FQDESV (reference sequence). CDR3 length: 15 amino acids. V lost 5 bases, J lost 5 bases, and 4 bases stayed unmatched. This CDR3 reads CASSRLAGADNEQFF. The CDR3 bases are TGTGCCAGCAGCCGACTAGCGGGAGCCGACAATGAGCAGTTCTTC.

With regard to this clone: Other DNA sequences in the sample encode the same CDR3. The CDR3 region is CASSSDRGGEKLFF. The CDR3 DNA reads TGTGCCAGCAGCTCGGACAGGGGAGGTGAAAAACTGTTTTTT. The gene calls are TRBV7-9 and TRBJ1-4; 9 nucleotides align to TRBD1. Germline V gene data show CDR1 as SEHNR and CDR2 as FQNEAQ (reference sequence). V gave up 4 bases and J gave up 7 bases; unmatched junction bases: 4. The CDR3 contains 14 residues.

The chain carries TRBV10-2 and TRBJ1-6, with D unclear. CDR3 size: 13 residues. Trimming stripped 3 bases from V and 3 bases from J, with 3 bases between. CDR1 and CDR2 (germline): WSHSY, SAAADI. DNA of the CDR3: TGCGCCAGCAGTGAAAGCTATAATTCACCCCTCCACTTT. It specifies CASSESYNSPLHF.

This clone has only one observation. The rearrangement joins TRBV30 to TRBJ1-4, with TRBD1 as a possible D gene (5 bases). CDR1 and CDR2 (germline): GTSNPN, SVGIG (reference sequence). Trimming pared 3 bases from V and 7 bases from J, leaving 12 bases between. The CDR3 contains 13 residues. The CDR3 DNA reads TGTGCCTGGAGCCGGGACTTCGCTGAAAAACTGTTTTTT. As protein: CAWSRDFAEKLFF.

DNA for the CDR3: TGTGCCAGCAGCCAGACTAGCGGATTCAGCAATGAGCAGTTCTTC. Its translation is CASSQTSGFSNEQFF. The rearrangement links TRBV14 to TRBJ2-1, with 9 bases aligning to TRBD2. The CDR3 is made up of 15 amino acids. Germline V gene sequence: CDR1 SGHDN, CDR2 FVKESK. V gave up 3 bases and J gave up 6 bases; unmatched junction bases: 6.

The rearrangement links TRBV5-5 to TRBJ2-2; D gene uncertain. V was pared by 2 bases and J by 4 bases, with 15 bases between. CDR1 SGHKS and CDR2 YYEKEE come from the germline V gene (reference sequence). This CDR3 is 16 amino acids long. CDR3: CASSFYEHPGTGELFF. DNA for the CDR3: TGTGCCAGCAGCTTTTACGAACACCCGGGCACCGGGGAGCTGTTTTTT.

This clone has only one observation. This chain connects TRBV6-5 to TRBJ2-4, with 7 bases aligning to TRBD2. CDR1 and CDR2 from the germline V gene are MNHEY and SVGAGI. The CDR3 covers 15 residues. The trim removed 5 bases at V and 2 bases at J, leaving 6 bases unmatched. CDR3 region: CASSRTSSTKNIQYF. The DNA for the CDR3 is TGTGCCAGCAGTAGGACTAGTTCAACCAAAAACATTCAGTACTTC.

This chain links TRBV30 with TRBJ2-1; 11 bases line up with TRBD2. This CDR3 spans 15 amino acids. CDR1 GTSNPN and CDR2 SVGIG come from the germline V gene (reference sequence). The junction had 10 bases not matched to a gene; V was cut back by 5 bases and J by 7 bases. DNA of the CDR3: TGTGCCTGGGAATTTGGGACTAGCGGTATTAATGAGCAGTTCTTC. Its protein product is CAWEFGTSGINEQFF.

The chain couples TRBV11-2 to TRBJ2-3, with D possibly being TRBD2 (5 bases). The CDR3 is 14 amino acids. V was trimmed by 5 bases and J by 5 bases, leaving 14 bases between them. Germline CDR1 SGHAT, CDR2 FQNNGV. This CDR3 reads CASSQRLAVDTQYF. The CDR3 coding sequence is TGTGCCAGCAGCCAAAGGCTAGCAGTAGATACGCAGTATTTT.

This chain uses TRBV27 with TRBJ1-5; a possible D gene is TRBD1 (5 bases). This CDR3 comprises 14 residues. Per the germline V gene, CDR1 is MNHEY and CDR2 is SMNVEV (reference sequence). V gave up 4 bases and J gave up 7 bases, with 14 bases separating them. CDR3 region: CASSSPQRDQPQHF. For the CDR3, the DNA is TGTGCCAGCAGTTCCCCCCAGAGGGACCAGCCCCAGCATTTT.

This clone was seen a single time. This rearrangement joins TRBV28 to TRBJ2-7; perhaps TRBD2 as D (6 bases). V was clipped by 4 bases and J by 3 bases, with 16 bases between them. The germline gives CDR1 MDHEN, CDR2 SYDVKM. The CDR3 runs to 15 residues. CDR3 loop: CASSSLAVTGYEQYF. CDR3 nucleotide sequence: TGTGCCAGCAGTTCCTTAGCGGTTACAGGCTACGAGCAGTACTTC.

The rearrangement joins TRBV29-1 to TRBJ2-5; possibly TRBD1 for D (6 bases). The CDR3 has 12 residues. The V and J ends lost 6 bases and 4 bases respectively, with 12 bases between them. Germline CDR1 and CDR2: SQVTM and ANQGSEA. CDR3 in DNA: TGCAGCGTGACGGACAGTTTAGAGACCCAGTACTTC. Its protein is CSVTDSLETQYF.